What follows are 11 T cell receptor beta chains derived from one specimen sequenced in a study of early T cells in non-severe SARS-CoV-2 infection. TCRdb re-analysed the 5' RACE reads in MiXCR, keeping a single row per CDR3 protein. The table lists around 71,000 distinct CDR3 sequences, 9% to 10% of them singletons. Here the sequenced sample was whole blood, taken at baseline. All receptors come from an adult who was a healthcare worker with PCR-confirmed SARS-CoV-2 infection or an uninfected control (not recorded which).

At least ten counts were recorded for this clonotype. The V call is TRBV2, the J call TRBJ1-4; no firm D call. Trimming stripped 9 bases from V and 5 bases from J, with 13 bases between. The germline V gene encodes CDR1 SNHLY and CDR2 FYNNEI. CDR3 length: 13 amino acids. CDR3: CASLRGQNEKLFF. The DNA of the CDR3 is TGTGCCAGTCTAAGAGGGCAGAATGAAAAACTGTTTTTT.

This clonotype turned up a few times. The rearrangement links TRBV29-1 to TRBJ2-5, with D possibly being TRBD1 (5 bases). Germline V gene sequence: CDR1 SQVTM, CDR2 ANQGSEA. V was clipped by 4 bases and J by 1 base, with 7 bases between them. The CDR3 has 12 amino acids. CDR3 residues: CSVAQGQETQYF. CDR3 DNA: TGCAGCGTTGCGCAGGGCCAAGAGACCCAGTACTTC.

Only a few counts were recorded for this clonotype. The V gene is TRBV25-1, the J gene TRBJ1-3; D ambiguous. Germline CDR1 reads MGHDK; CDR2 reads SYGVNS. The CDR3 is 11 residues long. The V end was cut by 4 bases, the J end by 8 bases, with 6 bases between. CDR3 loop: CASSAHYTIYF. CDR3 nucleotides: TGTGCCAGCAGTGCTCACTACACCATATATTTT.

This clonotype has ten or more counts. The chain employs TRBV20-1 and TRBJ2-3, with D uncertain. The V end lost 5 bases, the J end lost 5 bases, and 17 bases lay between the germline ends. Germline values: CDR1 DFQATT, CDR2 SNEGSKA (reference sequence). CDR3 length: 14 amino acids. The CDR3 nucleotides read TGCAGTGCTCCGGTCCCGATCATCAAAGATACGCAGTATTTT. Amino acids: CSAPVPIIKDTQYF.

The DNA of the CDR3 is TGCGCCAGCAGTCTTCTAGCGGACACAGATACGCAGTATTTT. This translates into CASSLLADTDTQYF. The chain has TRBV5-1 and TRBJ2-3; TRBD2 agrees at 7 bases. V dropped 5 bases and J dropped 2; count of bases not matched to a gene: 5. Germline lookup yields CDR1 SGHRS and CDR2 YFSETQ. The length of the CDR3 is 14 residues.

The V call is TRBV29-1, the J call TRBJ2-5; D unclear. The CDR3 runs 12 residues. The V gene's germline CDR1 is SQVTM and CDR2 ANQGSEA. The V gene lost 0 bases and the J gene lost 2 bases, with 4 bases spanning the gap. Here the CDR3 DNA reads TGCAGCGTTGAAGATTGGCAAGAGACCCAGTACTTC. Its protein is CSVEDWQETQYF.

This clonotype was recorded at least ten times. The junction shows a germline mismatch at one end, possibly a read error. The chain combines TRBV11-2 with TRBJ1-3; D may be TRBD1 (5 bases). The CDR3 runs to 16 residues. The germline V gene encodes CDR1 SGHAT and CDR2 FQNNGV. CDR3 amino acids: CASSPGNGASRNTIYF. For the CDR3, the DNA is TGTGCCAGCAGCCCAGGGAATGGGGCCTCTCGAAACACCATATATTTT.

This clonotype came up a few times. The chain uses TRBV2 and TRBJ2-2; 9 nucleotides line up with TRBD1. Losses at the gene ends were 4 bases for V and 4 bases for J; bases not matched to a gene: 1. The CDR3 loop spans 14 amino acids. Germline values: CDR1 SNHLY, CDR2 FYNNEI. CDR3 coding DNA: TGTGCCAGCAGTGGACAGGGGGGCACCGGGGAGCTGTTTTTT. It translates to CASSGQGGTGELFF.

The genes are TRBV9 and TRBJ2-3; either TRBD1 or TRBD2 may fit D (5 bases each). The V gene lost 4 bases and the J gene lost 3 bases, with 12 bases spanning the gap. Germline assignment: CDR1 SGDLS and CDR2 YYNGEE. There are 14 residues in the CDR3. The DNA for the CDR3 is TGTGCCAGCAGCCGGGACCTGGGAACAGATACGCAGTATTTT. This sequence encodes CASSRDLGTDTQYF.

This clonotype has a count of ten or more. The rearrangement links TRBV29-1 to TRBJ2-7; D gene ambiguous. The germline CDR1 and CDR2 sequences are SQVTM and ANQGSEA. This CDR3 region has 12 residues. Trimming cost V 6 bases and J 1 base, with 10 bases left between them. The CDR3 here is CSVSDGSYEQYF. In nucleotides, the CDR3 is TGCAGCGTGTCGGACGGTTCCTACGAGCAGTACTTC.

This clonotype was counted many times. The rearrangement joins TRBV5-1 to TRBJ1-2; D might be TRBD1 (6 bases). CDR1 and CDR2 (germline): SGHRS, YFSETQ. V was cut by 0 bases and J by 7 bases, with 16 bases left in between. There are 15 residues in the CDR3. The CDR3 loop reads CASSLGVSGGSGYTF. The CDR3, as DNA: TGCGCCAGCAGCTTGGGCGTATCCGGGGGCAGTGGCTACACCTTC.